The present TCR beta chain was sequenced within a study of blood T cell repertoires in COVID-19. Background on the study: The origin of the acute and convalescent COVID-19 samples was the United States, Italy and Spain. Sample material is recorded as cDNA or gDNA derived from T cells, B-cell-depleted T cells, or PBMCs.

CDR1 and CDR2 (germline): MNHNS, SASEGT. The CDR3 has 15 amino acids. With regard to this clone: The germline gene is not matched at one end of the junction; a read error may be the cause.

As processed by the authors: Reference gene primer amplification in the assay estimated nucleated cell counts. Assay: immunoSEQ multiplex PCR; the TCRdb copy retains only in-frame clones and omits some. D and trimming were read from the DNA, whereas the V and J calls and clone size are those reported in that table. The sample shows around 320,000 clones, approximately 90% of them seen only once. This clonotype originated in a man younger than 35 with active or convalescent COVID-19. The chain combines TRBV6-1 with TRBJ2-7; 7 bases agree with TRBD1. Material for sequencing was peripheral blood. CDR3 amino acids: CASSEMQGQRTRGVF. DNA of the CDR3: TGTGCCAGCAGTGAGATGCAGGGACAGCGCACTAGGGGTGTCTTT.